This entry concerns a single T cell receptor (beta chain). This sample was included in a study of shared T cell receptors in the human thymus. The protocol was immunoSEQ multiplex PCR, while the TCRdb copy is restricted to in-frame clones and leaves out a portion. This sample has hundreds of thousands of clones, with 70% to 90% found just once. Germline lookup yields CDR1 SGHTA and CDR2 FQGNSA. The junction had 7 bases not matched to a gene; V was cut back by 1 base and J by 4 bases. The CDR3 runs 16 residues. The same sample was also used in a study of human thymus T cells. That source notes: Healthy Finnish infants undergoing corrective surgery for congenital heart defects provided the donor material. Resections obtained during corrective heart surgery supplied the thymus tissue.

The TCR originated in a boy under two years old with a congenital heart defect. The specimen sequenced was thymocytes. This chain uses TRBV7-2 with TRBJ1-2; 9 nucleotides match TRBD1. As DNA, the CDR3 is TGTGCCAGCAGCTTAGTTCGGACAGGGGTTGTCTATGGCTACACCTTC. This translates into CASSLVRTGVVYGYTF.